This T cell receptor beta chain was profiled in a study of blood T cells in healthy people across ages. Regarding the study as a whole: Since the PBMCs were unsorted, naive and antigen-experienced cells could not be conclusively compared.

There are a few counts of this clonotype. Its antigen is undetermined. The use of a sample-barcoded 5' primer and a J-beta primer mix characterized a second PCR of roughly 7 to 11 cycles. Any given sample supplied a minimum of 3 million CDR3-containing paired-end reads. TCRdb redid the calling of the 5' RACE reads with MiXCR, one entry per CDR3 protein. This sample has roughly 1,700,000 distinct CDR3 sequences, with over 25% found just once. The germline gives CDR1 SNHLY, CDR2 FYNNEI. The CDR3 totals 15 residues. The ends lost 6 bases at V and 6 bases at J; junction bases unmatched: 10. The V gene is TRBV2, the J gene TRBJ2-1, with 8 bases identical to TRBD1. Sequencing input: blood. The TCR originated in a woman younger than 45 in good health. CDR3 sequence: CASSSTPTGVNEQFF. For the CDR3, the DNA is TGTGCCAGCAGCTCAACTCCGACAGGGGTCAATGAGCAGTTCTTC.